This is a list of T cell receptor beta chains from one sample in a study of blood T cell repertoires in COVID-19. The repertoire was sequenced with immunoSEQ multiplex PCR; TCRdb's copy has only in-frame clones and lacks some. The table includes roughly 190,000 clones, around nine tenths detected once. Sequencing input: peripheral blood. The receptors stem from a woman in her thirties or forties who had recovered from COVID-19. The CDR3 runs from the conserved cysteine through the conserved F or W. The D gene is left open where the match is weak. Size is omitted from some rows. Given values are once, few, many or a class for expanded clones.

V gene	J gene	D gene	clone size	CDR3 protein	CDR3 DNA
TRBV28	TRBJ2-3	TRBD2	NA	CASSFFSGRVGTDTQYF	TGTGCCAGCAGTTTTTTTAGCGGGAGGGTCGGCACAGATACGCAGTATTTT
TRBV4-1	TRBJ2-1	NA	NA	CASSQEGGRANEQFF	TGCGCCAGCAGCCAAGAAGGGGGGAGGGCCAATGAGCAGTTCTTC
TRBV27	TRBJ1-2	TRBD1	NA	CASSLGTGTDYGYTF	TGTGCCAGCAGTTTAGGAACCGGGACAGACTATGGCTACACCTTC
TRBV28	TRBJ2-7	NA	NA	CASSLPGRSYEQYF	TGTGCCAGCAGTTTACCGGGAAGGTCCTACGAGCAGTACTTC
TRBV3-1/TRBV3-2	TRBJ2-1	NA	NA	CASSPGLGKQFF	TGTGCCAGCAGCCCGGGTCTCGGCAAGCAGTTCTTC
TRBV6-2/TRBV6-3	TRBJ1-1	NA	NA	CASSSPGLAAFF	TGTGCCAGCAGTTCCCCCGGGTTGGCAGCTTTCTTT
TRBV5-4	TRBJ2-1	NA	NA	CASRPDSSYQNEQFF	TGTGCCAGCAGGCCTGACAGTTCCTACCAGAATGAGCAGTTCTTC
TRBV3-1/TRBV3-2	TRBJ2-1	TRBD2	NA	CASRSGLGSSYNEQFF	TGTGCCAGCAGGAGCGGACTAGGGAGCTCCTACAATGAGCAGTTCTTC
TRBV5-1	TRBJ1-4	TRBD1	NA	CASSKGTGREKLFF	TGCGCCAGCAGCAAAGGGACAGGGAGGGAAAAACTGTTTTTT
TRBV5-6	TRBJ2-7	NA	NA	CASSFSVQGTYEQYF	TGTGCCAGCAGCTTCAGTGTTCAGGGAACCTACGAGCAGTACTTC
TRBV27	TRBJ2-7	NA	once	CASSSRVGQIDEQYF	TGTGCCAGCAGTTCGAGGGTTGGACAGATTGACGAGCAGTACTTC
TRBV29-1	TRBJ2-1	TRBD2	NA	CSVAGLARFGEQFF	TGCAGCGTAGCGGGACTAGCGAGATTTGGTGAGCAGTTCTTC
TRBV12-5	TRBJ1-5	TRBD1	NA	CASGSGQGNQPQHF	TGTGCTAGTGGCTCGGGACAGGGAAATCAGCCCCAGCATTTT
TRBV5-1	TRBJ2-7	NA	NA	CASSREHEQYF	TGCGCCAGCAGTCGCGAGCACGAGCAGTACTTC
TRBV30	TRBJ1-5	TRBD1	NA	CAWGPGQGNQPQHF	TGTGCCTGGGGGCCGGGACAGGGAAATCAGCCCCAGCATTTT
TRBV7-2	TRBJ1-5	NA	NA	CASSSYNQPQHF	TGTGCCAGCAGCTCGTACAATCAGCCCCAGCATTTT
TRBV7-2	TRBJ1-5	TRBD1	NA	CASSAGTATYSNQPQHF	TGTGCCAGCAGCGCCGGGACAGCCACGTATAGCAATCAGCCCCAGCATTTT
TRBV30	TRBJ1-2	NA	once	CAWSVPAARITNYGYTF	TGTGCCTGGAGTGTACCCGCCGCCAGGATCACTAACTATGGCTACACCTTC
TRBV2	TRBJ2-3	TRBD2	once	CASSYGLAGNTDTQYF	TGTGCCAGCAGTTACGGACTAGCGGGGAACACAGATACGCAGTATTTT
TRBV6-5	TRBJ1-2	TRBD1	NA	CASSYDRDYGYTF	TGTGCCAGCAGTTACGACAGGGACTATGGCTACACCTTC
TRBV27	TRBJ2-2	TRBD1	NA	CASSPRTGWPTTGELFF	TGTGCCAGCAGTCCCCGGACAGGGTGGCCTACCACCGGGGAGCTGTTTTTT
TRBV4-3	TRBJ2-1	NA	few	CASSQAGSRYNEQFF	TGCGCCAGCAGCCAAGCGGGGTCGAGATACAATGAGCAGTTCTTC
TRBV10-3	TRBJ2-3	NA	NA	CAISAGLTNTDTQYF	TGTGCCATCAGTGCCGGATTGACAAACACAGATACGCAGTATTTT
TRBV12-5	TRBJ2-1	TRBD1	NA	CASGPTQGDEQFF	TGTGCTAGTGGTCCAACACAGGGGGATGAGCAGTTCTTC